The present entry profiles one T cell receptor beta chain with its context. Antigen: not known. The data are from a study of cytomegalovirus exposure and HLA in healthy donors. Notes on the study in general: For TCR beta chains, V- and J-gene trimming was later linked to a missense DCLRE1C variant. A later analysis linked more than 15,000 TCR beta sequences to HLA alleles at 0.05 false discovery rate. Being productive about 87% or about 30% of the time was typical of most TCR beta V segments in an earlier analysis.

Researchers ran the PCR with 60 Vbeta and 13 Jbeta primers. Per the original methods: An analysis that came later counted tens of millions of unique TCR beta chains, some 11 million shared. Using immunoSEQ multiplex PCR, the repertoire was profiled, and TCRdb retains in-frame clones only, with some absent. V and J calls and clone size follow that table, whereas D and trimming were derived from the DNA. The sample carries fewer than 200,000 clones, 60% to 85% recorded once. There are 13 residues in the CDR3. CDR1 is MNHEY and CDR2 is SVGAGI in the germline V gene. V lost 3 bases to trimming and J lost 3 bases, with 9 bases between them.

The source of this sequence is a man aged 25 to 45 in good health and CMV-seropositive. This sequence joins TRBV6-5 and TRBJ2-7; maybe TRBD1 (5 bases). The sequencing sample was made of PBMCs. CDR3 residues: CASSYDSNYEQYF. The CDR3 nucleotides are TGTGCCAGCAGTTATGACAGTAACTACGAGCAGTACTTC.